This T cell receptor beta chain originates from a study of T cell responses to AZD1222 COVID-19 vaccine. General study results and limits: There were repertoire samples only from the period after the peak T cell response.

As to this clone: Its antigen remains unknown.

TCRdb keeps only in-frame clones here, not all; method: immunoSEQ multiplex PCR. The sample holds roughly 100,000 clones, roughly nine tenths seen once. Trimming took 8 bases from V and 2 from J, leaving 10 bases between them. CDR1 and CDR2 (germline): SGHTA, FQGNSA. This CDR3 has 13 amino acids. The gene calls are TRBV7-2 and TRBJ1-3; D not resolved. Sequenced material: peripheral blood, taken on day 0 of AZD1222 vaccination. The clonotype comes from an adult in good health. The CDR3 nucleotides read TGTGCCAGCTCGAGGAGGGCTGGAAACACCATATATTTT. Translation gives CASSRRAGNTIYF.